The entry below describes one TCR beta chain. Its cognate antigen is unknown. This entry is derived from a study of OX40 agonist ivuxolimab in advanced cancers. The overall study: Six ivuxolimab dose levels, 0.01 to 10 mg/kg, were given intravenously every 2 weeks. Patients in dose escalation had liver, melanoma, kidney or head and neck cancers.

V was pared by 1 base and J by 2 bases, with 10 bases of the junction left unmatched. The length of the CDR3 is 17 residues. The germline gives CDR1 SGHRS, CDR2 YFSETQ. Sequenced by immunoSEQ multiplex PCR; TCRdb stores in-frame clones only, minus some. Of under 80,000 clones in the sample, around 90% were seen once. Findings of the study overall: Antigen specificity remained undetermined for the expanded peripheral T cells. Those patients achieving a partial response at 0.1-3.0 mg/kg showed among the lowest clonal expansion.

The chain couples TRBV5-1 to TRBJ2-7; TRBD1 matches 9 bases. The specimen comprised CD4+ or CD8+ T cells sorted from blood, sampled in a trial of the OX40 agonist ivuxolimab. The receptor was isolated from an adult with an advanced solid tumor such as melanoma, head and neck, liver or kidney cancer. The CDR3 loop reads CASSLRTARQGAYEQYF. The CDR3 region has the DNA TGCGCCAGCAGCTTGAGAACCGCGAGACAGGGGGCCTACGAGCAGTACTTC.